These 7 T cell receptor beta chains were all obtained from the same sample, sequenced in a study of cytomegalovirus exposure and HLA in healthy donors. Primers: 60 Vbeta forward and 13 Jbeta reverse. Using immunoSEQ multiplex PCR, the repertoire was profiled, and TCRdb retains in-frame clones only, with some absent. The sample lists approximately 130,000 clones; approximately 80% were seen once. Input material: PBMCs. These receptors originate from a girl aged 2-9 years in good health and CMV-seronegative.

The chain is built from TRBV19 and TRBJ2-6; unclear D gene. The CDR3 is 18 residues long. Trimming left V 1 base short and J 0 bases short, with 13 bases between. Germline V gene data show CDR1 as LNHDA and CDR2 as SQIVND (reference sequence). This CDR3 reads CASSIGPAGLSGANVLTF. In DNA form, the CDR3 reads TGTGCCAGTAGTATAGGACCGGCAGGTCTCTCTGGGGCCAACGTCCTGACTTTC.

This CDR3 reads CASSEGRGQGLGEQYF. In nucleotides, the CDR3 is TGTGCCAGCAGTGAAGGTCGGGGACAGGGTCTGGGCGAGCAGTACTTC. The chain uses TRBV27 and TRBJ2-7, with 9 nucleotides matching TRBD1. This CDR3 has 16 amino acids. Germline V lookup: CDR1 MNHEY, CDR2 SMNVEV (reference sequence). V was pared by 5 bases and J by 6 bases, with 14 bases of the junction left unmatched.

The sample holds a few counts of this clone. The chain is built from TRBV5-4 and TRBJ2-1; 7 bases line up with TRBD1. The CDR3 is 14 amino acids. Germline values: CDR1 SGHNT, CDR2 YYREEE (reference sequence). V gave up 3 bases and J gave up 5 bases; unmatched junction bases: 5. The CDR3 nucleotides read TGTGCCAGCAGCTCCGGGGACAGAAACAATGAGCAGTTCTTC. Its translation: CASSSGDRNNEQFF.

The CDR3 region has the DNA TGTGCCAGCAGCTCCCCACAGGGAAAAGAGACCCAGTACTTC. Its protein is CASSSPQGKETQYF. V is TRBV7-3 and J is TRBJ2-5; TRBD1 might be the D (6 bases). The V end lost 4 bases, the J end lost 3 bases, and 12 bases lay between the germline ends. CDR3 length equals 14 residues. In germline, CDR1 is SGHTA, CDR2 FQGTGA.

This clone was seen once. V usage is TRBV9 and J usage is TRBJ1-2, with 8 bases lining up with TRBD1. The CDR3 loop spans 14 amino acids. Germline-derived CDR1 and CDR2 are SGDLS and YYNGEE. With 2 bases clipped from V and 4 bases from J, the junction kept 4 bases outside the gene matches. CDR3 in amino acids: CASSVGQGSYGYTF. For the CDR3, the DNA is TGTGCCAGCAGCGTCGGACAGGGATCCTATGGCTACACCTTC.

The chain is built from TRBV28 and TRBJ2-3; D uncertain. V gave up 5 bases and J gave up 5 bases, with 2 bases separating them. The germline CDR1 and CDR2 sequences are MDHEN and SYDVKM. This CDR3 has 10 residues. In nucleotides, the CDR3 is TGTGCCAGCAGTCTAGATACGCAGTATTTT. Amino acid sequence: CASSLDTQYF. Using reference TRBV28 and TRBJ2-3 for the parts outside the CDR3, the full variable domain is DVKVTQSSRYLVKRTGEKVFLECVQDMDHENMFWYRQDPGLGLRLIYFSYDVKMKEKGDIPEGYSVSREKKERFSLILESASTNQTSMYLCASSLDTQYFGPGTRLTVL.

This chain links TRBV18 with TRBJ1-5; 11 nucleotides agree with TRBD1. J was trimmed by 7 bases and V by 4 bases; bases with no gene match: 6. The CDR3 runs 15 residues. Germline CDR1 reads KGHSH; CDR2 reads LQKENI. The DNA for the CDR3 is TGTGCCAGCTCACAAGGACAGGGGGCTCGACAGCCCCAGCATTTT. It yields the protein CASSQGQGARQPQHF.